In this sample, the clone carrying this TCR beta chain turned up once. Its antigen is currently unknown. It was with unique molecular identifiers that the TCRbeta library was prepared. TCRdb recomputed calls from the PCR reads with MiXCR, one row per CDR3 protein. This sample has a few hundred thousand distinct CDR3 sequences; 25% to 30% occur once, and the top ten carry 36%. This specimen comes from a study of T-cell reconstitution after alpha-beta-depleted transplantation in children. Study-wide results and caveats: The main origin of T-cell counts and diversity one year after transplant was newly produced T cells. Alpha-beta T cells present about two months after transplant were reported to originate from several hundred expanded graft clones. Surviving recipient T cells and thymic progenitors accounted for the high day-60 TCRbeta diversity observed in some patients.

Germline assignment: CDR1 SGHRS and CDR2 YFSETQ. V shed 1 base and J shed 3 bases, with 9 bases lying between them. This CDR3 comprises 14 residues. The sequencing here drew on PBMCs, taken before TCRalphabeta/CD19-depleted stem cell transplant. The genes are TRBV5-1 and TRBJ2-3, with D hard to call. The clonotype was recovered from a boy under two years old with Wiskott-Aldrich syndrome, due to receive a stem cell transplant. CDR3 nucleotides: TGCGCCAGCAGCTTGTTCGAGTTTACAGATACGCAGTATTTT. This sequence encodes CASSLFEFTDTQYF.